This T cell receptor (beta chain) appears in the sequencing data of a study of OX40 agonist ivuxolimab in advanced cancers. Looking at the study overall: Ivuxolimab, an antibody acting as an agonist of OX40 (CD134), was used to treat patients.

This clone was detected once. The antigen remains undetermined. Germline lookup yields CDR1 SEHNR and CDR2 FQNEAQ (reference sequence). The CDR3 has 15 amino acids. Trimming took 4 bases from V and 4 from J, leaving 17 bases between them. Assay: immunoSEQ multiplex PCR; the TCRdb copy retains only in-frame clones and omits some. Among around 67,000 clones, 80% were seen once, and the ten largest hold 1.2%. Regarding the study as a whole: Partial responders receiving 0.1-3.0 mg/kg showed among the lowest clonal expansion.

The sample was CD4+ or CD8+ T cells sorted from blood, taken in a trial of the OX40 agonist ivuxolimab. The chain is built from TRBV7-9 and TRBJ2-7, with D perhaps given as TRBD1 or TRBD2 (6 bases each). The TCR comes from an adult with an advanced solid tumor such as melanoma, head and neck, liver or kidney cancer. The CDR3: CASSSGGRALYEQYF. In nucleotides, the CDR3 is TGTGCCAGCAGCTCCGGGGGCAGGGCACTTTACGAGCAGTACTTC. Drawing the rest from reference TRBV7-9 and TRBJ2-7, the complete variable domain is DTGVSQNPRHKITKRGQNVTFRCDPISEHNRLYWYRQTLGQGPEFLTYFQNEAQLEKSRLLSDRFSAERPKGSFSTLEIQRTEQGDSAMYLCASSSGGRALYEQYFGPGTRLTVT.